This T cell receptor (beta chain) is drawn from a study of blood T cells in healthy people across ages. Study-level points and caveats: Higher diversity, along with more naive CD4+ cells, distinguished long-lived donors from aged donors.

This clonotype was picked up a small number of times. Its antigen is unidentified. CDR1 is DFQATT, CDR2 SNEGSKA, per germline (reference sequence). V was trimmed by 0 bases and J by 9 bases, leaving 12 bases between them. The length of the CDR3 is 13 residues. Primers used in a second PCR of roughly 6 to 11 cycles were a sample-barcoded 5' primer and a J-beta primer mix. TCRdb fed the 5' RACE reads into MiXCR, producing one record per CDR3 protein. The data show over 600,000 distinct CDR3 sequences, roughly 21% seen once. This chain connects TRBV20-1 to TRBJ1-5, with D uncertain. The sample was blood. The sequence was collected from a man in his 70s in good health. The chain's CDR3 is CSARDTAVGPQHF. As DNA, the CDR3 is TGCAGTGCTAGAGATACGGCGGTTGGGCCCCAGCATTTT.